The TCR beta chain under discussion was sequenced for a study of T-cell memory formation after mild COVID-19 listed by TCRdb under 2021. In the study overall: TCR sequence clusters from the two donors were found to be largely donor specific. The cohort comprised two young, previously healthy adult volunteers, one female and one male. In two donors, T-cell clones that expanded and contracted after mild COVID-19 were followed by sequencing TCRalpha and TCRbeta repertoires longitudinally.

In regard to this clonotype: Its antigen is not yet known. Per-nucleotide qualities are absent, and no much larger clonotype sits a single base away.

Sequencing relied on an Illumina NovaSeq 6000. Using 5'RACE with constant-segment primers, TCRalpha and TCRbeta cDNA libraries were constructed, with sample barcodes and unique molecular identifiers added in the process. RNA was extracted from every sample with Trizol reagent. Library amplification was performed in two PCR steps, and a second sample barcode and Illumina TruSeq adapters were introduced in the second step. Sequencing of the libraries was done on an Illumina NovaSeq, producing 2 x 150 bp paired-end reads. The paper's data handling went like this. With migec v1.2.7, reads were demultiplexed and then collapsed into UMI-guided consensus sequences. Using mixcr v2.1.11, the UMI consensuses were aligned to TRA and TRB V and J templates and assembled into clonotypes. A clonotype was counted as expanded or contracted only when both edgeR and NoisET called the clonotype significant, with the noise models trained on biological replicates. edgeR calls used a false discovery rate-adjusted p below 0.01 and a log2 fold-change threshold of 1. PCA with hierarchical clustering of max-normalized trajectories of the 1000 most abundant clonotypes was used as exploratory dynamics analysis. Separately sequenced CD4+ and CD8+ repertoires were used to assign a CD4 or CD8 phenotype to each responding clone. Through fastp at Q25 and MiXCR, TCRdb rebuilt clones from the public reads, retaining in-frame beta chains. Identical CDR3 proteins give one entry, which carries the most common genes and DNA. In this record, the V and J calls reflect TCRdb's handling and not the investigators' own analysis. For this sample there are 300,000 to 350,000 distinct CDR3 sequences; roughly an eighth appear just once. Around 20% of the sample belongs to the ten largest clones.

CDR1 SGHDT and CDR2 YYEEEE are derived from the germline V gene. The CDR3 starts with the cysteine, ends with the phenylalanine, and has 16 residues. Only the CDR3 region is kept as DNA, spanning 48 bases read in frame from base 1. V loses 4 bases of germline sequence and J loses 2 bases, and the interval between the two ends is 17 bases. The full study reports these points: Balanced CD4/CD8 phenotypes were observed for clones contracting from day 15 to 85, whereas a bias towards CD4+ was observed for a second wave of clones expanding from day 15 to 37. The study covered only two mild cases, and larger cohorts including severe cases with pre-infection samples were considered necessary. Some responding clones were found in pre-infection memory, which suggests that pre-existing cross-reactive memory T cells took part in the SARS-CoV-2 response. Contracting CD4+ clones were located mainly in the CM and EM memory subsets, whereas CD8+ clones were found to be enriched in EMRA. Whether the second-wave clones peaking on day 37 were SARS-CoV-2 specific was not confirmed.

Ficoll-Paque density gradient centrifugation was used to isolate PBMCs. This receptor chain uses TRBV5-6 and TRBJ2-3, and possibly TRBD1, on 6 matching bases. Material for sequencing was PBMCs or a T cell subset sorted from them (not recorded which). The TCR comes from a man aged 18 to 29 who had mild COVID-19 (a few samples of this study predate the infection). The sample titles of this study are shuffled in the database, so cell type and time point are left out; the donor was told from shared clones. The CDR3 loop reads CASSLPFGDNTDTQYF. The bases are TGTGCCAGCAGCCTTCCGTTCGGGGACAACACAGATACGCAGTATTTT.